This entry lists 19 T cell receptor beta chains sequenced from one sample in a study of T cell changes during pregnancy in multiple sclerosis. Clones were sequenced by immunoSEQ multiplex PCR, and TCRdb holds only the in-frame ones, with some missing. The sample shows about 52,000 clones, 85% to 95% of them seen only once. Sequences were derived from CD4+ T cells from peripheral blood mononuclear cells, sampled in the third trimester of pregnancy. The receptors were gathered from a female donor with multiple sclerosis, enrolled in a pregnancy study.

The CDR3 protein is CASSLNGGNKRPQYF. As DNA, the CDR3 is TGTGCCAGCAGCTTAAACGGGGGGAACAAGAGACCCCAGTACTTC. V and J are TRBV7-9 and TRBJ2-5, with TRBD2 identical over 7 bases. Trimming at V came to 2 bases and at J to 9 bases, leaving 12 bases not matched to a gene. The CDR3 extends over 15 amino acids. Germline V CDR1 and CDR2: SEHNR, FQNEAQ (reference sequence).

The chain is built from TRBV9 and TRBJ1-1, with D unresolved. This CDR3 is 14 amino acids long. Germline-derived CDR1 and CDR2 are SGDLS and YYNGEE. V was clipped by 3 bases and J by 0 bases, with 9 bases between them. This CDR3 is CASSETGMNTEAFF. The CDR3 coding sequence is TGTGCCAGCAGCGAAACCGGTATGAACACTGAAGCTTTCTTT.

The rearrangement uses TRBV7-2 and TRBJ1-5, with TRBD1 identical over 7 bases. Germline V CDR1 and CDR2: SGHTA, FQGNSA. CDR3 length: 15 amino acids. J gave up 3 bases and V 5 bases, and 7 bases lay outside the gene matches. CDR3 coding DNA: TGTGCCAGCAGCCAGCCGGGACAGTACAATCAGCCCCAGCATTTT. Translation gives CASSQPGQYNQPQHF.

The rearrangement joins TRBV6-1 to TRBJ2-3; 8 positions match TRBD1. V trimming: 10 bases; J trimming: 6 bases; junction bases outside the gene matches: 12. Germline CDR1 reads MNHNS; CDR2 reads SASEGT. The CDR3 is 14 residues long. The CDR3 DNA follows: TGTGCCACCATACAGGGGGAAAGCAGGGATACGCAGTATTTT. Its protein product is CATIQGESRDTQYF.

The genes are TRBV30 and TRBJ2-7; 10 bases match TRBD1. The CDR3 has 15 amino acids. V shed 2 bases and J 5 bases; nucleotides not matched to a gene: 9. CDR1 GTSNPN and CDR2 SVGIG come from the germline V gene (reference sequence). The CDR3 region has the DNA TGTGCCTGGAGTCCGGGACAGGGGATATTCGACGAGCAGTACTTC. Amino acids: CAWSPGQGIFDEQYF.

The chain recombines TRBV7-2 with TRBJ2-1, with D uncertain. The CDR3 loop spans 14 amino acids. The V end lost 0 bases, the J end lost 4 bases, and 7 bases lay between the germline ends. CDR1 is SGHTA, CDR2 FQGNSA, per germline. The CDR3 coding sequence is TGTGCCAGCAGCTTAGCGGGCGAGTACAATGAGCAGTTCTTC. It is translated as CASSLAGEYNEQFF.

The genes are TRBV6-1 and TRBJ2-1, with 7 positions matching TRBD2. The V and J ends lost 3 bases and 3 bases, in that order; junction bases with no gene match: 5. The germline V gene has CDR1 MNHNS and CDR2 SASEGT. The CDR3 totals 15 residues. The CDR3 DNA sequence: TGTGCCAGCAGTGAGCGGGGGATCAGCTACAATGAGCAGTTCTTC. This codes for CASSERGISYNEQFF.

This chain connects TRBV6-1 to TRBJ2-7, with D hard to call. CDR1 and CDR2 (germline): MNHNS, SASEGT. Trimming stripped 8 bases from V and 1 base from J, with 9 bases between. The CDR3 spans 12 residues. CDR3 sequence reads: CASRSFSYEQYF. The CDR3 bases are TGTGCCAGCCGTAGTTTTTCCTACGAGCAGTACTTC.

This rearrangement joins TRBV4-1 to TRBJ2-7; 10 bases map to TRBD1. The CDR3 covers 14 residues. Germline CDR1 reads MGHRA; CDR2 reads YSYEKL. V gave up 5 bases and J gave up 4 bases; unmatched junction bases: 5. The CDR3: CASSLRTGGYEQYF. The CDR3 DNA reads TGCGCCAGCAGCTTACGGACAGGGGGTTACGAGCAGTACTTC.

The chain recombines TRBV7-9 with TRBJ1-4; 7 bases align to TRBD1. CDR3 length: 17 residues. After removal of 5 bases from V and 6 bases from J, the junction contained 15 bases not matched to a gene. Germline lookup yields CDR1 SEHNR and CDR2 FQNEAQ (reference sequence). CDR3 coding DNA: TGTGCCAGCAGCCCTTTAACCGGGACAGCATCTTATGAAAAACTGTTTTTT. Its translation is CASSPLTGTASYEKLFF.

J is TRBJ1-6 and V is TRBV14; D ambiguous. V dropped 4 bases and J dropped 6 bases, with 7 bases sitting between them. Germline-derived CDR1 and CDR2 are SGHDN and FVKESK. CDR3 length equals 13 residues. For the CDR3, the DNA is TGTGCCAGCAGCCTCCAACTTAATTCACCCCTCCACTTT. It specifies CASSLQLNSPLHF.

This sequence joins TRBV11-2 and TRBJ2-3; 8 nucleotides line up with TRBD2. The CDR3 contains 15 residues. J lost 2 bases, V lost 5 bases, and 6 bases had no gene match. CDR1 SGHAT and CDR2 FQNNGV come from the germline V gene. Written as DNA, the CDR3 is TGTGCCAGCAGCCAGGGACTAGGGTACACAGATACGCAGTATTTT. Translating gives CASSQGLGYTDTQYF. The complete variable domain, with remaining parts taken from reference TRBV11-2 and TRBJ2-3, reads EAGVAQSPRYKIIEKRQSVAFWCNPISGHATLYWYQQILGQGPKLLIQFQNNGVVDDSQLPKDRFSAERLKGVDSTLKIQPAKLEDSAVYLCASSQGLGYTDTQYFGPGTRLTVL.

Comments on this clone: Other DNA sequences in the sample encode the same CDR3. The CDR3 DNA is TGTGCCAGCAGCTTTGGCACCTATCAGCCCCAGCATTTT. Residues: CASSFGTYQPQHF. This chain joins TRBV7-2 and TRBJ1-5, with D unresolved. Germline loops: CDR1 SGHTA, CDR2 FQGNSA. This CDR3 comprises 13 residues. Between the trimmed V and J ends, which lost 3 bases and 5 bases, there was a span of 8 bases.

The V and J genes are TRBV30 and TRBJ1-3; D ambiguous. Trimming took 4 bases from V and 2 from J, leaving 15 bases between them. Germline V gives CDR1 GTSNPN, CDR2 SVGIG (reference sequence). The CDR3 is 15 amino acids. CDR3 DNA sequence: TGTGCCTGGAAGAAGACAAGGCTGACTGGAAACACCATATATTTT. Residues: CAWKKTRLTGNTIYF.

This rearrangement joins TRBV6-1 to TRBJ1-5; D is unclear. Germline V CDR1 and CDR2: MNHNS, SASEGT. The CDR3 spans 12 residues. The germline V and J ends were trimmed by 7 bases and 7 bases, with 11 bases remaining between them. The CDR3 sequence: CASMASGQPQHF. Written as DNA, the CDR3 is TGTGCCAGCATGGCTTCGGGGCAGCCCCAGCATTTT.

The chain uses TRBV30 and TRBJ2-3, with D uncertain. The germline V gene has CDR1 GTSNPN and CDR2 SVGIG (reference sequence). Trimming took 0 bases from V and 6 from J, leaving 10 bases between them. The CDR3 contains 13 residues. DNA of the CDR3: TGTGCCTGGAGTGTAATTAGAAACGATACGCAGTATTTT. This gives the protein CAWSVIRNDTQYF.

The chain joins TRBV10-3 to TRBJ2-5; TRBD2 aligns across 8 bases. CDR3 length: 14 amino acids. V was pared by 6 bases and J by 6 bases, with 9 bases of the junction left unmatched. Germline V gene data show CDR1 as ENHRY and CDR2 as SYGVKD. In nucleotides, the CDR3 is TGTGCCATCAGGGACGCCCGGGGGGGACAGACCCAGTACTTC. This gives the protein CAIRDARGGQTQYF.

This chain uses TRBV7-6 with TRBJ2-7; 8 bases are shared with TRBD1. Germline values: CDR1 SGHVS, CDR2 FNYEAQ. With V trimmed by 3 bases and J by 8 bases, 12 bases remained unmatched. The CDR3 consists of 15 residues. The CDR3 reads CASSLGSGTGTQQYF. For the CDR3, the DNA is TGTGCCAGCAGCTTGGGTTCCGGGACAGGTACGCAGCAGTACTTC. Based on the CDR3 plus reference TRBV7-6 and TRBJ2-7, the full variable domain is GAGVSQSPRYKVTKRGQDVALRCDPISGHVSLYWYRQALGQGPEFLTYFNYEAQQDKSGLPNDRFSAERPEGSISTLTIQRTEQRDSAMYRCASSLGSGTGTQQYFGPGTRLTVT.

This chain uses TRBV11-2 with TRBJ1-1; 7 bases align to TRBD1. V trimming: 1 base; J trimming: 2 bases; junction bases outside the gene matches: 4. Germline values: CDR1 SGHAT, CDR2 FQNNGV. The CDR3 contains 15 residues. The CDR3 DNA sequence: TGTGCCAGCAGCTTAGTGGTAGGGGGCAACACTGAAGCTTTCTTT. As protein: CASSLVVGGNTEAFF.